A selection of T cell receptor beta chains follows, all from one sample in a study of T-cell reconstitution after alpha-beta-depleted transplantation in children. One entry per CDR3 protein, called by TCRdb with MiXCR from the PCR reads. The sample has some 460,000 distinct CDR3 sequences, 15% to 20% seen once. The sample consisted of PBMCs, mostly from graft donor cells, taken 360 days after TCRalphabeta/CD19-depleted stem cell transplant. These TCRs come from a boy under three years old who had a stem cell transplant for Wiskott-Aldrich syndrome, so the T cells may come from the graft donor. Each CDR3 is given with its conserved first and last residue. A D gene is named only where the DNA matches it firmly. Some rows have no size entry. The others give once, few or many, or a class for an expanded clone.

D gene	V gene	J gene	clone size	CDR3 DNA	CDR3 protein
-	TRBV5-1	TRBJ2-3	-	TGCGCCAGCAGCTTGACTAGCCAAGATACGCAGTATTTT	CASSLTSQDTQYF
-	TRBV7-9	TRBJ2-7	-	TGTGCCGCCGGCCAAGTGGCAAACTACGAGCAGTACTTC	CAAGQVANYEQYF
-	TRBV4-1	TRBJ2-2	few	TGCGCCAGCAGCCAAACTTTCCAGACGGCGAACACCGGGGAGCTGTTTTTT	CASSQTFQTANTGELFF
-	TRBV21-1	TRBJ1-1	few	TGTGCCAGCACCGACAGGGATCCTGAAGCTTTCTTT	CASTDRDPEAFF
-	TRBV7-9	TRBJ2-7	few	TGTGCCAGCAGCCCCATCGACAGGACCTACGAGCAGTACTTC	CASSPIDRTYEQYF
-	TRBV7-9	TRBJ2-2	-	TGTGCCAGCAGCCTCCCCATCACCGGGGAGCTGTTTTTT	CASSLPITGELFF
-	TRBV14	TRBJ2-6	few	TGTGCCAGCAGCCGCGGGCTGGGAAAGTTCCTCTCTGGGGCCAACGTCCTGACTTTC	CASSRGLGKFLSGANVLTF
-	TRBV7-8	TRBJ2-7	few	TGTGCCAGCAGCCTGGGGTGGGTGAAACCCTACGAGCAGTACTTC	CASSLGWVKPYEQYF
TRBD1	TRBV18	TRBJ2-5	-	TGTGCCAGCTCACCACTGACAGGGCCCCAAGAGACCCAGTACTTC	CASSPLTGPQETQYF
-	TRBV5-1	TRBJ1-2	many	TGCGCCAGCAGCCCAGGCGCAGGGGTTGGGTATGGCTACACCTTC	CASSPGAGVGYGYTF
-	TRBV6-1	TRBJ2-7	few	TGTGCCAGCAGGCCGGGATCCTTCTCCTACGAGCAGTACTTC	CASRPGSFSYEQYF
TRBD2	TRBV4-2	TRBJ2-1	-	TGTGCCAGCAGCCACCAGACCGCGGGACTAGCGGGGCTTTACAATGAGCAGTTCTTC	CASSHQTAGLAGLYNEQFF
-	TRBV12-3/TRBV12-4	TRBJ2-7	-	TGTGCCAGCAGCCATCGATCAGGACAGAGCTACGAGCAGTACTTC	CASSHRSGQSYEQYF
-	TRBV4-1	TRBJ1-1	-	TGCGCCAGCAGCCAAGATCGAGGCCTAGTAGCTTTCTTT	CASSQDRGLVAFF
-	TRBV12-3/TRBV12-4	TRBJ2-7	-	TGTGCCAGCAGCTCCACGCGAGGCAAATCCTACGAGCAGTACTTC	CASSSTRGKSYEQYF
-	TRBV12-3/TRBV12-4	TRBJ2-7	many	TGTGCCAGCAGTTTAGTATCCAGGGTCGAGCAGTACTTC	CASSLVSRVEQYF
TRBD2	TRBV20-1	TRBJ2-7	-	TGCAGTGCTACCGGGAGGAAATACTCCTACGAGCAGTACTTC	CSATGRKYSYEQYF
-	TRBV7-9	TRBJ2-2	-	TGTGCCAGCAGCCGATCCCCCAGTCCCGGGGAGCTGTTTTTT	CASSRSPSPGELFF
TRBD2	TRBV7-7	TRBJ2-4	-	TGTGCCAGCAGCTTACCCCGGGGGGGAGCCAAAAACATTCAGTACTTC	CASSLPRGGAKNIQYF
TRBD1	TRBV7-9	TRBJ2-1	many	TGTGCCAGCAGCTTGGGGGACAGGGGTCGGAGTGAGCAGTTCTTC	CASSLGDRGRSEQFF
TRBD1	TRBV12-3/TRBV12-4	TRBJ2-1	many	TGTGCCAGCAGTATCCACGGGACAGATGAGCAGTTCTTC	CASSIHGTDEQFF
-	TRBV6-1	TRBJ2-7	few	TGTGCCAGCAGCCCCACCAAGGCTCCCTACGAGCAGTACTTC	CASSPTKAPYEQYF
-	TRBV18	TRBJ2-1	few	TGTGCCAGCTCACCACTAAGGGTCCCTTACAATGAGCAGTTCTTC	CASSPLRVPYNEQFF
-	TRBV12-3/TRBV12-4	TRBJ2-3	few	TGTGCCAGCAGTTTAGGGAGGGCAGATACGCAGTATTTT	CASSLGRADTQYF
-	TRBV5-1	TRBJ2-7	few	TGCGCCAGCAGCGCCCGGGCGGGACTCAGCTCCTACGAGCAGTACTTC	CASSARAGLSSYEQYF
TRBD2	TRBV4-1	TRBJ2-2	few	TGCGCCAGCAGCCAAAGGCGGGTGGTAGCGGGCCCCCTCGCGAACACCGGGGAGCTGTTTTTT	CASSQRRVVAGPLANTGELFF
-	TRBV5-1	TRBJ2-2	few	TGCGCCAGCAGCTTGGGAGGGTTCAGGACAGAGAACACCGGGGAGCTGTTTTTT	CASSLGGFRTENTGELFF
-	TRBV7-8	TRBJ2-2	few	TGTGCCAGCGGGCTGACGGGATTGCGGAACACCGGGGAGCTGTTTTTT	CASGLTGLRNTGELFF